The 18 T cell receptor beta chains below were found in one sample sequenced in a study of human T cells and chemical hapten exposure. The sample's time point: patch test 1, 2 weeks after DPC sensitization. Stated treatment: therapeutic diphenylcyclopropenone sensitization with weekly scalp DPC. TCRdb reanalysed the RACE reads using MiXCR and keeps one entry per CDR3 protein. The profile covers about 71,000 distinct CDR3 sequences, with approximately 9.4% appearing a single time and 3% to 3.5% taken by the ten largest. Sequences were derived from whole blood, sampled in connection with sensitization to the hapten diphenylcyclopropenone (DPC). The receptors originated from a woman aged 40 to 50 with alopecia areata. Some clones in this sample may be carry-over from other donors' samples.

V gene TRBV1 combines with J gene TRBJ1-5; TRBD1, the table's D call, lacks a check against the DNA. TRBV1 is given as a pseudogene. The CDR3 extends over 17 amino acids. The CDR3 bases are TGCACCAGCAGCCGCATTTCGGGACAGGGGTGTGGTCAGCCCCAGCATTTT. Translating gives CTSSRISGQGCGQPQHF.

Many counts were recorded for this clonotype. The chain couples TRBV7-8 to TRBJ2-3, with 7 bases that match TRBD2. Trimming removed 4 bases from V and 5 bases from J; junction bases left unmatched: 9. CDR1 and CDR2 (germline): SGHVS, FQNEAQ. This CDR3 region has 15 residues. CDR3 DNA: TGTGCCAGCAGCTCCCCTGCCAGCGGGGTAGATACGCAGTATTTT. Residues: CASSSPASGVDTQYF.

In its sample, this clonotype was seen many times. The chain has TRBV5-5 and TRBJ1-3; tentatively, D is TRBD1 (5 bases). The CDR3 is 16 residues long. Germline V gives CDR1 SGHKS, CDR2 YYEKEE (reference sequence). Trimming stripped 2 bases from V and 3 bases from J, with 15 bases between. CDR3 sequence (DNA): TGTGCCAGCAGCTTCGATGTGGGGGGAAATGGAAACACCATATATTTT. Protein product: CASSFDVGGNGNTIYF.

This clonotype was counted at least ten times. The chain combines TRBV27 with TRBJ1-2; possible D gene TRBD1, 6 bases. The CDR3 totals 10 residues. The germline CDR1 and CDR2 sequences are MNHEY and SMNVEV (reference sequence). V was cut by 6 bases and J by 7 bases, with 6 bases left in between. The CDR3 is CASRGGGYTF. CDR3 DNA: TGTGCCAGCAGAGGGGGTGGCTACACCTTC.

This clonotype was observed a handful of times. The chain links TRBV6-5 to TRBJ2-3; D remains ambiguous. Germline lookup yields CDR1 MNHEY and CDR2 SVGAGI. The CDR3 length is 14 residues. Between the trimmed V and J ends, which lost 0 bases and 3 bases, there was a span of 7 bases. The CDR3, as DNA: TGTGCCAGCAGTTACTCGTACAGAACAGATACGCAGTATTTT. This encodes CASSYSYRTDTQYF.

This clonotype has a handful of counts. The chain recombines TRBV6-2 or TRBV6-3 with TRBJ2-3; 9 nucleotides agree with TRBD1. Germline V gene lookup returns CDR1 MNHEY and CDR2 SVGEGT. The trim removed 8 bases at V and 0 bases at J, leaving 3 bases unmatched. There are 14 residues in the CDR3. The CDR3 region has the DNA TGTGCCAGCGAAGGACAGGGGAGCACAGATACGCAGTATTTT. This codes for CASEGQGSTDTQYF.

This clonotype was seen more than once but under ten times. The rearrangement uses TRBV28 and TRBJ1-2, with TRBD1 matching 8 bases. Per germline, CDR1 MDHEN and CDR2 SYDVKM. The CDR3 runs 12 residues. The junction had 10 bases not matched to a gene; V was cut back by 10 bases and J by 9 bases. The CDR3 protein is CANINDRGRYTF. CDR3 DNA sequence: TGTGCCAACATCAATGACAGGGGCCGCTACACCTTC.

This clonotype was seen a handful of times. The V gene is TRBV5-1, the J gene TRBJ1-4; possible D gene TRBD1, 6 bases. Germline V gene data show CDR1 as SGHRS and CDR2 as YFSETQ. The CDR3 has 16 residues. Trimming shortened V by 4 bases and J by 8 bases, and 21 bases separated the two germline ends. The CDR3 nucleotides read TGCGCCAGCAGCCCCGGACCGGGGAGGGGGTGGGAAAAACTGTTTTTT. This encodes CASSPGPGRGWEKLFF.

This CDR3 reads CASSVEGFGYNEQFF. Written as DNA, the CDR3 is TGTGCCAGCAGCGTAGAGGGGTTCGGGTACAATGAGCAGTTCTTC. The chain links TRBV9 to TRBJ2-1; TRBD1 is a possible D gene (5 bases). This CDR3 has 15 amino acids. V lost 0 bases, J lost 4 bases, and 11 bases lay in between. Germline V gives CDR1 SGDLS, CDR2 YYNGEE.

The V and J genes are TRBV12-3 or TRBV12-4 and TRBJ1-4, with D perhaps matching TRBD1 (5 bases). CDR3 length: 14 amino acids. V lost 0 bases and J 8 bases, leaving 10 bases between the germline ends. Written as DNA, the CDR3 is TGTGCCAGCAGTTTAGCGGGACTAGGCGAAAAACTGTTTTTT. It yields the protein CASSLAGLGEKLFF.

The rearrangement uses TRBV6-2 or TRBV6-3 and TRBJ2-3, with 8 bases lining up with TRBD1. With 0 bases clipped from V and 2 bases from J, the junction kept 4 bases outside the gene matches. CDR1 MNHEY and CDR2 SVGEGT come from the germline V gene. The CDR3 length is 16 residues. In DNA form, the CDR3 reads TGTGCCAGCAGTTACTCGGGGACAGGAGACACAGATACGCAGTATTTT. This encodes CASSYSGTGDTDTQYF.

This clonotype has at least ten counts. The gene calls are TRBV7-9 and TRBJ2-5, with D unclear. V was clipped by 6 bases and J by 3 bases, with 20 bases between them. The CDR3 has 16 amino acids. Germline CDR1 is SEHNR and CDR2 is FQNEAQ (reference sequence). The DNA of the CDR3 is TGTGCCAGCAGTCCAACTACCGGGCCCCCCGAAGAGACCCAGTACTTC. The encoded protein is CASSPTTGPPEETQYF.

The chain combines TRBV29-1 with TRBJ1-2; 9 bases fit TRBD1. V dropped 0 bases and J dropped 4; count of bases not matched to a gene: 6. CDR1 is SQVTM and CDR2 is ANQGSEA in the germline V gene. The CDR3 has 15 amino acids. The CDR3 region is CSVEERTGVTYGYTF. The CDR3 nucleotides are TGCAGCGTTGAAGAGAGGACAGGGGTGACCTATGGCTACACCTTC. Variable domain in full (rest from reference TRBV29-1 and TRBJ1-2): SAVISQKPSRDICQRGTSLTIQCQVDSQVTMMFWYRQQPGQSLTLIATANQGSEATYESGFVIDKFPISRPNLTFSTLTVSNMSPEDSSIYLCSVEERTGVTYGYTFGSGTRLTVV.

V usage is TRBV30 and J usage is TRBJ2-5, with TRBD2 as a possible D gene (6 bases). In germline, CDR1 is GTSNPN, CDR2 SVGIG (reference sequence). V dropped 3 bases and J dropped 4 bases, with 18 bases sitting between them. The CDR3 has 15 residues. The CDR3 region is CAWRPLGSPGETQYF. The CDR3 DNA reads as TGTGCCTGGAGGCCCCTCGGGAGCCCGGGAGAGACCCAGTACTTC.

As for this clonotype: Just one base apart from a much larger clone, this may be a read error. V gene TRBV19 combines with J gene TRBJ1-2; 8 positions agree with TRBD1. With V trimmed by 4 bases and J by 4 bases, 14 bases remained unmatched. Germline V gene lookup returns CDR1 LNHDA and CDR2 SQIVND (reference sequence). The CDR3 contains 17 residues. The CDR3 region has the DNA TGTGCCAGTAGTAAAGATTACCTTAGGACAGGGACCTATGGCTACACCTTC. Translation: CASSKDYLRTGTYGYTF. Full variable domain (rest looked up from reference TRBV19 and TRBJ1-2): DGGITQSPKYLFRKEGQNVTLSCEQNLNHDAMYWYRQDPGQGLRLIYYSQIVNDFQKGDIAEGYSVSREKKESFPLTVTSAQKNPTAFYLCASSKDYLRTGTYGYTFGSGTRLTVV.

This clonotype was counted many times. This chain connects TRBV19 to TRBJ2-7; D unclear. CDR3 length equals 9 residues. Germline V gene lookup returns CDR1 LNHDA and CDR2 SQIVND (reference sequence). V lost 6 bases, J lost 6 bases, and 3 bases lay in between. The chain's CDR3 is CASRIEQYF. As DNA, the CDR3 is TGTGCCAGTAGGATCGAGCAGTACTTC. The variable domain in full, completed from reference TRBV19 and TRBJ2-7, reads DGGITQSPKYLFRKEGQNVTLSCEQNLNHDAMYWYRQDPGQGLRLIYYSQIVNDFQKGDIAEGYSVSREKKESFPLTVTSAQKNPTAFYLCASRIEQYFGPGTRLTVT.

This clonotype was seen repeatedly, ten times or more. This chain uses TRBV7-6 with TRBJ2-2, with D perhaps matching TRBD1 (5 bases). The germline gives CDR1 SGHVS, CDR2 FNYEAQ. This CDR3 region has 17 residues. Trimming stripped 6 bases from V and 0 bases from J, with 17 bases between. The chain's CDR3 is CASSSNDRYANTGELFF. For the CDR3, the DNA is TGTGCCAGCAGTTCGAATGACAGATACGCGAACACCGGGGAGCTGTTTTTT.

The chain is built from TRBV10-3 and TRBJ2-3, with D possibly matching TRBD2 (7 bases). Per germline, CDR1 ENHRY and CDR2 SYGVKD. Trimming pared 8 bases from V and 3 bases from J, leaving 12 bases between. The CDR3 loop spans 13 amino acids. The CDR3 sequence is CAIGGAGTDTQYF. In nucleotides, the CDR3 is TGTGCCATCGGGGGGGCCGGAACAGATACGCAGTATTTT.